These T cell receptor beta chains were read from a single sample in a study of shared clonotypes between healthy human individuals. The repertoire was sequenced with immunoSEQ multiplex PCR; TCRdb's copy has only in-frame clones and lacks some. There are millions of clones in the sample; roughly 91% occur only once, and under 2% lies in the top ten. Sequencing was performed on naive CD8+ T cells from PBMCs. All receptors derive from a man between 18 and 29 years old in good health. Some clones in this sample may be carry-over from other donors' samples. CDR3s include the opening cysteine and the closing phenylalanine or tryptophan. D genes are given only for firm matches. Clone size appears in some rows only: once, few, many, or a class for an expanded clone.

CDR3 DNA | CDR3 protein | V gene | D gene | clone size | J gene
TGTGCCAGCAGTTTCTATGGACAGCGCAATCAGCCCCAGCATTTT | CASSFYGQRNQPQHF | TRBV28 | . | . | TRBJ1-5
TGTGCCAGCAGTCCAGGCACAATGAACACTGAAGCTTTCTTT | CASSPGTMNTEAFF | TRBV6-1 | . | . | TRBJ1-1
TGTGCCAGCAGCCTAAACAGGGGGCTGGATCAGCCCCAGCATTTT | CASSLNRGLDQPQHF | TRBV16 | TRBD1 | . | TRBJ1-5
TGCGCCAGCAGCTCAGAGACAGGGGAAGCTTTCTTT | CASSSETGEAFF | TRBV5-1 | TRBD1 | once | TRBJ1-1
TGCAGCGTTGAAGAGTTCCGATGGGACGAAGGAAACACCATATATTTT | CSVEEFRWDEGNTIYF | TRBV29-1 | . | . | TRBJ1-3
TGTGCCAGCCGGAGGGGACTACCCACCTACGAGCAGTACTTC | CASRRGLPTYEQYF | TRBV28 | TRBD2 | . | TRBJ2-7
TGTGCCAGCAGCTTATTGTTCAATGAGCAGTTCTTC | CASSLLFNEQFF | TRBV11-2 | . | . | TRBJ2-1
TGTGCCAGTAGTATAGACCCAGCGGGAGGGCCAAGCGAGCAGTACTTC | CASSIDPAGGPSEQYF | TRBV19 | TRBD2 | . | TRBJ2-7
TGTGCCAGCAGCCCGGGACAGGAAAACTATGGCTACACCTTC | CASSPGQENYGYTF | TRBV7-9 | TRBD1 | . | TRBJ1-2
TGTGCCAGCAGTCCTAGGGACATAAGCAATCAGCCCCAGCATTTT | CASSPRDISNQPQHF | TRBV27 | . | . | TRBJ1-5
TGTGCCAGCAGCTTGGGTGCTAGGCTTAGCACAGATACGCAGTATTTT | CASSLGARLSTDTQYF | TRBV5-6 | . | . | TRBJ2-3
TGTGCCAGCAGCTCCCTACTGGGACAGGGGCCTGGAAACACCATATATTTT | CASSSLLGQGPGNTIYF | TRBV7-2 | TRBD1 | . | TRBJ1-3
TGTGCCAGCAACCACGGGAGCTCCTACGAGCAGTACTTC | CASNHGSSYEQYF | TRBV7-2 | . | . | TRBJ2-7
TGTGCCAGCAGTCGGTCGGGTCCGGGACTATCCTACGAGCAGTACTTC | CASSRSGPGLSYEQYF | TRBV27 | TRBD2 | . | TRBJ2-7
TGTGCCAGCAGGGGATTGGAGGACGTACAGCTGTTTTTT | CASRGLEDVQLFF | TRBV25-1 | . | . | TRBJ2-2